This is a list of T cell receptor beta chains from one sample in a study of shared clonotypes between healthy human individuals. Clones were sequenced by immunoSEQ multiplex PCR, and TCRdb holds only the in-frame ones, with some missing. Among some 2 million clones listed, over 85% were seen once. The specimen sequenced was naive CD4+ T cells sorted from blood. The receptors originated from a man between 18 and 35 years old in good health. The CDR3 runs from the conserved cysteine through the conserved F or W. Fields, in order: D gene, clone size, J gene, V gene, CDR3 protein, CDR3 DNA. The D gene is left open where the match is weak. Clone size is shown for a subset of rows, as once, few, many or a class of expanded clone.

TRBD2,-,TRBJ2-7,TRBV11-2,CASSPGGSYEQYF,TGTGCCAGCAGCCCGGGGGGCTCCTACGAGCAGTACTTC
-,-,TRBJ1-1,TRBV20-1,CTPTLTEAFF,TGCACCCCCACTCTCACTGAAGCTTTCTTT
-,-,TRBJ2-5,TRBV5-6,CASSLASGGVETQYF,TGTGCCAGCAGCTTGGCCTCGGGCGGGGTGGAGACCCAGTACTTC
TRBD1,-,TRBJ1-3,TRBV30,CAWSVGQGASGNTIYF,TGTGCCTGGAGTGTGGGCCAGGGGGCGTCTGGAAACACCATATATTTT
-,-,TRBJ1-6,TRBV10-2,CASGWMNNSPLHF,TGCGCCAGCGGATGGATGAATAATTCACCCCTCCACTTT
-,-,TRBJ2-7,TRBV13,CASAVLGEQYF,TGTGCCAGTGCGGTGTTGGGGGAGCAGTACTTC
-,-,TRBJ2-3,TRBV10-2,CASSDWGGTDTQYF,TGCGCCAGCAGTGATTGGGGGGGCACAGATACGCAGTATTTT
-,-,TRBJ2-5,TRBV5-1,CASSTKGHAIQETQYF,TGCGCCAGCAGCACAAAGGGACACGCAATCCAAGAGACCCAGTACTTC
-,once,TRBJ1-1,TRBV6-5,CASINRALNTEAFF,TGTGCCAGCATTAACAGGGCCCTGAATACTGAAGCTTTCTTT
-,-,TRBJ1-3,TRBV9,CASSARGSGNTIYF,TGTGCCAGCAGCGCCAGGGGTTCTGGAAACACCATATATTTT
-,-,TRBJ1-1,TRBV9,CASSVAPNTEAFF,TGTGCCAGCAGCGTAGCCCCAAACACTGAAGCTTTCTTT
-,-,TRBJ2-2,TRBV5-6,CASSLVRGGELFF,TGTGCCAGCAGCTTGGTCAGGGGAGGGGAGCTGTTTTTT
TRBD2,-,TRBJ2-7,TRBV5-5,CASSVSGSSTYEQYF,TGTGCCAGCAGCGTTAGCGGGAGCAGCACCTACGAGCAGTACTTC
-,-,TRBJ2-3,TRBV5-8,CASSLGGDTQYF,TGTGCCAGCAGCTTGGGGGGAGATACGCAGTATTTT
-,-,TRBJ2-1,TRBV7-2,CASSERAGQFF,TGTGCCAGCAGCGAAAGGGCGGGGCAGTTCTTC
-,-,TRBJ1-6,TRBV6-1,CASSEARNSPLHF,TGTGCCAGCAGTGAAGCTAGAAATTCACCCCTCCACTTT
TRBD1,-,TRBJ1-5,TRBV30,CAWGQGAHQPQHF,TGTGCCTGGGGACAGGGGGCTCACCAGCCCCAGCATTTT
TRBD1,-,TRBJ2-3,TRBV2,CASSRGHTDTQYF,TGTGCCAGCAGCAGGGGGCATACAGATACGCAGTATTTT
-,-,TRBJ1-3,TRBV7-9,CASSARTPGNSGNTIYF,TGTGCCAGCAGCGCCCGGACCCCTGGGAACTCTGGAAACACCATATATTTT
TRBD1,-,TRBJ1-4,TRBV28,CASSVYRGTNEKLFF,TGTGCCAGCAGTGTTTACAGGGGGACTAATGAAAAACTGTTTTTT
-,-,TRBJ1-4,TRBV7-9,CASSLARSGGNEKLFF,TGTGCCAGCAGCTTAGCACGGAGCGGGGGTAATGAAAAACTGTTTTTT
-,-,TRBJ1-1,TRBV9,CASSVDPENTEAFF,TGTGCCAGCAGCGTAGATCCAGAGAACACTGAAGCTTTCTTT
-,-,TRBJ1-5,TRBV6-5,CASAGNSNQPQHF,TGTGCCAGCGCCGGTAATAGCAATCAGCCCCAGCATTTT
-,-,TRBJ2-1,TRBV2,CASTDMLGIWGLYNEQFF,TGTGCCAGCACCGATATGTTAGGGATTTGGGGACTCTACAATGAGCAGTTCTTC
TRBD1,-,TRBJ2-4,TRBV6-1,CASSAGQVLKNIQYF,TGTGCCAGCAGTGCGGGACAGGTCCTCAAAAACATTCAGTACTTC
-,-,TRBJ1-2,TRBV6-6,CATRGGTYGYTF,TGTGCCACCCGGGGAGGTACCTATGGCTACACCTTC
-,-,TRBJ2-1,TRBV10-3,CAISAGYSYNEQFF,TGTGCCATCAGTGCGGGATACTCCTACAATGAGCAGTTCTTC
-,-,TRBJ2-1,TRBV1,CTSSPLWRGKNEQFF,TGCACCAGCAGCCCCCTTTGGCGGGGGAAAAATGAGCAGTTCTTC
-,-,TRBJ2-2,TRBV5-1,CASSLARAGFGGNTGELFF,TGCGCCAGCAGCTTGGCCAGGGCAGGGTTTGGTGGTAACACCGGGGAGCTGTTTTTT
TRBD1,-,TRBJ2-7,TRBV4-3,CASSPRPAGTALIEQYF,TGCGCCAGCAGCCCCCGTCCCGCCGGGACAGCCCTCATCGAGCAGTACTTC
-,-,TRBJ1-4,TRBV2,CASSPSRGYNNEKLFF,TGTGCCAGCAGTCCATCCCGGGGGTATAATAATGAAAAACTGTTTTTT
-,-,TRBJ2-1,TRBV29-1,CSALRGGNEQFF,TGCAGCGCTCTAAGGGGGGGCAATGAGCAGTTCTTC
TRBD2,-,TRBJ2-1,TRBV5-4,CASSLLAGKMNEQFF,TGTGCCAGCAGCTTGCTAGCGGGTAAAATGAATGAGCAGTTCTTC
-,-,TRBJ2-7,TRBV6-6,CASSYSYRTYEQYF,TGTGCCAGCAGTTACTCGTATCGGACCTACGAGCAGTACTTC
-,-,TRBJ1-6,TRBV10-3,CAIRGQNSPLHF,TGTGCCATCAGGGGGCAGAATTCACCCCTCCACTTT
-,-,TRBJ1-6,TRBV14,CASSQTQGTGSPLHF,TGTGCCAGCAGCCAAACTCAGGGGACGGGTTCACCCCTCCACTTT
TRBD2,-,TRBJ2-4,TRBV11-2,CASSLESSGRSRNIQYF,TGTGCCAGCAGCTTAGAATCTAGCGGGAGGTCGAGAAACATTCAGTACTTC
TRBD1,-,TRBJ1-2,TRBV4-1,CASSRTDREKDYGYTF,TGCGCCAGCAGCCGGACAGACAGGGAGAAGGACTATGGCTACACCTTC
TRBD2,-,TRBJ2-7,TRBV14,CASSLNLPSGTYEQYF,TGTGCCAGCAGCCTGAATCTGCCTAGCGGGACCTACGAGCAGTACTTC
-,once,TRBJ2-5,TRBV11-2,CASSPNIRAAQETQYF,TGTGCCAGCAGCCCAAATATCCGGGCTGCCCAAGAGACCCAGTACTTC
-,-,TRBJ2-7,TRBV5-1,CASSLQGDYEQYF,TGCGCCAGCAGCTTACAGGGTGACTACGAGCAGTACTTC
-,-,TRBJ2-6,TRBV6-1,CASRETGTENSGANVLTF,TGTGCCAGCAGGGAAACCGGGACCGAAAACTCTGGGGCCAACGTCCTGACTTTC
-,-,TRBJ2-2,TRBV27,CASSASWGAVDTGELFF,TGTGCCAGCAGTGCTTCCTGGGGGGCCGTGGACACCGGGGAGCTGTTTTTT
TRBD2,-,TRBJ2-3,TRBV15,CATSKRVAGGTDTQYF,TGTGCCACCAGCAAGAGGGTAGCGGGGGGCACAGATACGCAGTATTTT
-,-,TRBJ1-2,TRBV7-2,CASSLTGTPNYGYTF,TGTGCCAGCAGCTTAACCGGGACTCCTAACTATGGCTACACCTTC
-,-,TRBJ1-6,TRBV27,CASSLSVYYSPLHF,TGTGCCAGCAGTTTATCAGTTTATTATTCACCCCTCCACTTT
TRBD2,-,TRBJ2-1,TRBV29-1,CSVLPGGRYNEQFF,TGCAGCGTTTTACCGGGAGGGAGGTACAATGAGCAGTTCTTC
-,once,TRBJ2-7,TRBV7-9,CASSWDVQPYEQYF,TGTGCCAGCAGCTGGGACGTTCAACCCTACGAGCAGTACTTC
-,-,TRBJ1-1,TRBV9,CASSARAAGTEAFF,TGTGCCAGCAGTGCAAGGGCGGCGGGCACTGAAGCTTTCTTT
-,-,TRBJ2-3,TRBV7-2,CASSSYTDTQYF,TGTGCCAGCAGCTCTTACACAGATACGCAGTATTTT
TRBD2,-,TRBJ2-5,TRBV7-9,CASSLLLAGEQYF,TGTGCCAGCAGCTTATTACTAGCGGGGGAGCAGTACTTC
TRBD2,-,TRBJ2-7,TRBV2,CATAPQTSGAYEQYF,TGTGCCACCGCCCCCCAGACTAGCGGGGCCTACGAGCAGTACTTC
-,-,TRBJ2-4,TRBV29-1,CSVAQGRKENIQYF,TGCAGCGTTGCTCAGGGGCGGAAAGAAAACATTCAGTACTTC
TRBD2,-,TRBJ2-3,TRBV11-3,CASSQTSGRASDTQYF,TGTGCCAGCAGTCAAACTAGCGGGAGGGCCTCAGATACGCAGTATTTT